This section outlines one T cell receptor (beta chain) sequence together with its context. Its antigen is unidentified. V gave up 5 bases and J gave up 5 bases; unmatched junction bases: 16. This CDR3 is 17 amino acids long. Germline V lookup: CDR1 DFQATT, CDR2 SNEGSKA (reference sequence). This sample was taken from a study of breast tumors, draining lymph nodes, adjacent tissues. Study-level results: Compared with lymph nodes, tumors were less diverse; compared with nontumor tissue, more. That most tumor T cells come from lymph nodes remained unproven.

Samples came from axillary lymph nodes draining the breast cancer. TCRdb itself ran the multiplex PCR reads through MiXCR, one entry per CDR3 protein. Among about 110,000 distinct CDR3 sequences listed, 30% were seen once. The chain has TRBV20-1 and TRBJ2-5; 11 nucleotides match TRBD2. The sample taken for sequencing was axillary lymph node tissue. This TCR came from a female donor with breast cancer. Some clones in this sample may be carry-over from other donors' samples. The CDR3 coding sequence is TGCAGTGCTCCCCCGGGGAGTAGCGGGGGGGCCAGGGAGACCCAGTACTTC. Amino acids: CSAPPGSSGGARETQYF.